This passage covers 26 T cell receptor beta chains from one sample sequenced in a study of blood T cells in healthy people across ages. A second PCR of 7 to 11 cycles used a sample-barcoded 5' primer and a J-beta primer mix. TCRdb reprocessed the 5' RACE reads via MiXCR and lists one record per CDR3 protein. This repertoire shows around 1,000,000 distinct CDR3 sequences, roughly 24% found once; its top ten account for 0.65% to 0.75%. These data were also filed under a second study, of T cells of mothers and their children.

The specimen sequenced was blood. Receptors originate from a girl between 2 and 10 years old in good health.

This clonotype was recorded a few times. The conserved phenylalanine or tryptophan is not found at the CDR3 terminus, so this likely reflects a read error. The rearrangement uses TRBV15 and TRBJ2-1; 7 bases agree with TRBD1. Germline assignment: CDR1 LNHNV and CDR2 YYDKDF (reference sequence). The CDR3 has 13 amino acids. The V segment lost 4 bases and the J segment 6 bases; nucleotides outside the gene matches: 3. The CDR3 is CATSMGQRNEQFL. The CDR3 DNA reads TGTGCCACCAGCATGGGACAGCGCAATGAGCAGTTCCTC.

A note on this clonotype: Germline and junction disagree at one end, which may indicate a read error. The chain carries TRBV7-9 and TRBJ2-6, with a tentative D call TRBD1 (5 bases). Germline CDR1 reads SEHNR; CDR2 reads FQNEAQ (reference sequence). The CDR3 runs to 14 residues. The DNA for the CDR3 is TGTGCCAGCAGCTTAGGCTATGGGGCCAATGTCCTGACTTTC. It translates to CASSLGYGANVLTF.

The CDR3: CASSPSVGEPFYGYTF. In nucleotides, the CDR3 is TGTGCCAGCAGTCCCTCGGTCGGGGAGCCCTTCTATGGCTACACCTTC. The chain is built from TRBV6-5 and TRBJ1-2; D not certain. With 5 bases removed from V and 4 bases from J, the gap between germline ends came to 20 bases. From germline, CDR1 is MNHEY and CDR2 SVGAGI. This CDR3 is 16 amino acids long.

This clonotype has only a few counts. The chain has TRBV7-2 and TRBJ2-1; D not certain. Per the germline V gene, CDR1 is SGHTA and CDR2 is FQGNSA. The CDR3 is 16 residues long. The ends were cut back, 3 bases at V and 0 bases at J, with 12 bases in the middle. The CDR3 loop reads CASSLIGKGSYNEQFF. CDR3 DNA sequence: TGTGCCAGCAGCTTGATAGGGAAGGGCTCCTACAATGAGCAGTTCTTC.

The sample holds a few counts of this clonotype. CDR3 nucleotide sequence: TGCAGCGTCTCGGGGGGACAGGGGTACGAGCAGTACTTC. Translation gives CSVSGGQGYEQYF. The chain joins TRBV29-1 to TRBJ2-7, with 10 bases that match TRBD1. The CDR3 has 13 residues. With V trimmed by 6 bases and J by 4 bases, 6 bases remained unmatched. CDR1 is SQVTM and CDR2 is ANQGSEA in the germline V gene.

The rearrangement uses TRBV29-1 and TRBJ2-2; 14 positions agree with TRBD2. Losses at the gene ends were 7 bases for V and 7 bases for J; bases not matched to a gene: 5. Germline V lookup: CDR1 SQVTM, CDR2 ANQGSEA. The CDR3 loop spans 14 amino acids. The CDR3 protein is CSAGTSGGLGELFF. CDR3 nucleotide sequence: TGCAGCGCCGGGACTAGCGGGGGCCTCGGGGAGCTGTTTTTT.

This sequence joins TRBV19 and TRBJ2-1; a possible D gene is TRBD2 (5 bases). Germline-derived CDR1 and CDR2 are LNHDA and SQIVND (reference sequence). The germline V and J ends were trimmed by 6 bases and 4 bases, with 13 bases remaining between them. CDR3 size: 14 residues. The chain's CDR3 is CASRLSGEYNEQFF. The CDR3 DNA follows: TGTGCCAGTAGATTAAGCGGAGAATACAATGAGCAGTTCTTC.

The V gene is TRBV6-5, the J gene TRBJ1-1; weak D call: TRBD1 (6 bases). The V gene's germline CDR1 is MNHEY and CDR2 SVGAGI. The V end lost 3 bases, the J end lost 2 bases, and 10 bases lay between the germline ends. CDR3 size: 14 residues. The DNA of the CDR3 is TGTGCCAGCAGTTATAGGACAGTAAACACTGAAGCTTTCTTT. Translated: CASSYRTVNTEAFF.

As to this clonotype: Lacking the conserved final phenylalanine or tryptophan, this CDR3 likely reflects a read error. V gene TRBV14 combines with J gene TRBJ2-7; D possibly corresponds to TRBD2 (5 bases). The DNA end is a closer match to TRBJ2-5, so the J assignment may be wrong. This CDR3 is built from 16 residues. Germline-derived CDR1 and CDR2 are SGHDN and FVKESK. The CDR3 region has the DNA TGTGCCAGCAGCCAAGATCGGAGACTAACTAAAGAGACCCAGTACTAC. Translation gives CASSQDRRLTKETQYY.

This clonotype has more than one count but fewer than ten. The chain is built from TRBV5-5 and TRBJ2-1; TRBD2 matches at 10 bases. Germline CDR1 SGHKS, CDR2 YYEKEE (reference sequence). This CDR3 is 20 amino acids long. The J segment lost 9 bases and the V segment lost 1 base, leaving 22 bases of the junction unmatched. CDR3 amino acids: CASSLPPSSGSGRLVSEQFF. The DNA of the CDR3 is TGTGCCAGCAGCTTGCCCCCGTCTAGCGGGAGTGGGCGGTTGGTGAGTGAGCAGTTCTTC.

In DNA, the CDR3 is TGTGCCAGCAGCGTAAAGTGGGCCCAGTACTTC. This translates into CASSVKWAQYF. The chain has TRBV7-2 and TRBJ2-5; no reliable D call. Trimming removed 5 bases at V and 9 bases at J, with 10 bases between. The CDR3 totals 11 residues. Germline CDR1 is SGHTA and CDR2 is FQGNSA.

This clonotype has just a few counts. V gene TRBV7-2 combines with J gene TRBJ2-7, with 11 bases fitting TRBD2. This CDR3 has 17 amino acids. The V gene's germline CDR1 is SGHTA and CDR2 FQGNSA. Unmatched junction bases numbered 6, after V lost 1 base and J lost 1 base. This CDR3 reads CASSLGPTSGGSYEQYF. As DNA, the CDR3 is TGTGCCAGCAGCTTAGGACCCACTAGCGGGGGATCCTACGAGCAGTACTTC.

The chain combines TRBV27 with TRBJ2-7, with a weak D call TRBD1 (6 bases). V was pared by 8 bases and J by 5 bases, with 13 bases between. CDR3 length equals 12 residues. Per the germline V gene, CDR1 is MNHEY and CDR2 is SMNVEV (reference sequence). Written as DNA, the CDR3 is TGTGCCAGCGGAACAGGGTTCCACGAGCAGTACTTC. Translating it yields CASGTGFHEQYF.

This rearrangement joins TRBV4-1 to TRBJ2-3; D possibly corresponds to TRBD2 (5 bases). The CDR3 is 17 amino acids. V lost 0 bases, J lost 2 bases, and 15 bases lay in between. Per the germline V gene, CDR1 is MGHRA and CDR2 is YSYEKL. Here the CDR3 reads CASSQDGPLDPTDTQYF. The CDR3 DNA reads TGCGCCAGCAGCCAAGATGGTCCACTAGACCCCACAGATACGCAGTATTTT.

This clonotype showed up just a few times. The V and J genes are TRBV6-4 and TRBJ2-1; 8 bases match TRBD2. Germline CDR1 is MRHNA and CDR2 is SNTAGT. The CDR3 runs to 19 residues. Germline trimming cut 10 bases from V and 5 bases from J; bases unmatched to any gene: 25. The DNA of the CDR3 is TGTGCCACCTCCCTCTTTTTATACGGGACTAGTAAGTTTAACAATGAGCAGTTCTTC. Protein sequence: CATSLFLYGTSKFNNEQFF.

This clonotype occurred a few times. V is TRBV7-2 and J is TRBJ2-5; D might be TRBD1 (6 bases). There are 16 residues in the CDR3. V was clipped by 1 base and J by 4 bases, with 16 bases between them. CDR1 is SGHTA, CDR2 FQGNSA, per germline. This chain's CDR3 is CASSLGYREGGETQYF. DNA for the CDR3: TGTGCCAGCAGCTTAGGGTATCGGGAAGGGGGAGAGACCCAGTACTTC.

V usage is TRBV29-1 and J usage is TRBJ2-3; no clear D. Germline V gives CDR1 SQVTM, CDR2 ANQGSEA. The CDR3 covers 13 residues. Trimming cost V 1 base and J 3 bases, with 8 bases left between them. DNA of the CDR3: TGCAGCGTTGAAGTCCCCGGGACAGATACGCAGTATTTT. Translated: CSVEVPGTDTQYF.

This clonotype has just a few counts. This rearrangement joins TRBV29-1 to TRBJ1-2; TRBD1 matches 7 bases. Losses at the gene ends were 1 base for V and 7 bases for J; bases not matched to a gene: 9. The CDR3 covers 14 residues. CDR1 and CDR2 from the germline V gene are SQVTM and ANQGSEA. The CDR3 sequence is CSVEAPRGGFGYTF. CDR3 nucleotide sequence: TGCAGCGTTGAAGCCCCCAGAGGGGGCTTTGGCTACACCTTC.

The chain has TRBV12-3 or TRBV12-4 and TRBJ2-1, with 11 bases that match TRBD2. Losses at the gene ends were 5 bases for V and 8 bases for J; bases not matched to a gene: 11. The CDR3 totals 16 residues. CDR3 loop: CASSPQLAGEDDEQFF. DNA of the CDR3: TGTGCCAGCAGTCCCCAACTAGCGGGAGAAGACGATGAGCAGTTCTTC.

The J gene is TRBJ1-4, the V gene TRBV20-1; unclear D gene. V was cut by 0 bases and J by 4 bases, with 12 bases left in between. This CDR3 region has 15 residues. Germline assignment: CDR1 DFQATT and CDR2 SNEGSKA (reference sequence). CDR3 sequence: CSARDPRGNNEKLFF. The CDR3 DNA is TGCAGTGCTAGAGATCCCCGAGGGAATAATGAAAAACTGTTTTTT.

The chain is built from TRBV14 and TRBJ2-1, with D maybe TRBD1 (5 bases). The V and J ends lost 4 bases and 6 bases respectively, with 19 bases between them. Germline V gene sequence: CDR1 SGHDN, CDR2 FVKESK. This CDR3 comprises 16 residues. The CDR3 reads CASSLPAGPRVNEQFF. The CDR3 bases are TGTGCCAGCAGCCTCCCCGCAGGGCCAAGAGTCAATGAGCAGTTCTTC.

The table lists this clonotype with many counts. The CDR3 DNA is TGTGCCAGCAGCTCCTCGTACCAAGAGACCCAGTACTTC. As protein: CASSSSYQETQYF. V is TRBV7-9 and J is TRBJ2-5; D unclear. This CDR3 is 13 amino acids long. The germline V and J ends were trimmed by 4 bases and 0 bases, with 6 bases remaining between them. Germline CDR1 and CDR2: SEHNR and FQNEAQ (reference sequence).

The genes are TRBV12-5 and TRBJ1-1; weak D call: TRBD1 (5 bases). Trimming removed 5 bases from V and 1 base from J, with 8 bases in between. The CDR3 extends over 13 amino acids. Germline V gene data show CDR1 as LGHNT and CDR2 as FRNRAP. The CDR3 loop reads CASGPGANTEAFF. CDR3 in DNA: TGTGCTAGTGGTCCCGGGGCGAACACTGAAGCTTTCTTT. Full variable domain (remainder filled in from reference TRBV12-5 and TRBJ1-1): DARVTQTPRHKVTEMGQEVTMRCQPILGHNTVFWYRQTMMQGLELLAYFRNRAPLDDSGMPKDRFSAEMPDATLATLKIQPSEPRDSAVYFCASGPGANTEAFFGQGTRLTVV.

The table lists this clonotype with a few counts. V is TRBV3-1 and J is TRBJ2-1; D may be TRBD2 (6 bases). In germline, CDR1 is LGHDT, CDR2 YNNKEL (reference sequence). V lost 1 base, J lost 6 bases, and 10 bases lay in between. This CDR3 has 14 amino acids. In DNA, the CDR3 is TGTGCCAGCAGCCAAGGTGGAGGGAGCAATGAGCAGTTCTTC. Translated, it gives CASSQGGGSNEQFF.

The chain links TRBV7-2 to TRBJ2-5, with TRBD2 matching over 8 bases. Judging by the DNA end, TRBJ2-1 fits better; the J call may be wrong. This CDR3 is 17 amino acids long. Germline V gene sequence: CDR1 SGHTA, CDR2 FQGNSA. The CDR3 DNA is TGTGCCAGCAGCATTGAGGCCGGGCGGGAGGTTATCGATGAGCAGTTCTTC. It encodes CASSIEAGREVIDEQFF.

This clonotype appeared many times. Since no conserved phenylalanine or tryptophan closes the CDR3, a read error is the likely cause. No DNA is shown, since the ends of the CDR3 on it are uncertain; the CDR3 is the one TCRdb lists. The chain couples TRBV2 to TRBJ1-4; TRBD1 is taken as the D call from the table, unchecked against the DNA. In germline, CDR1 is SNHLY, CDR2 FYNNEI. The length of the CDR3 is 8 amino acids, counting both ends. The CDR3 reads CASSDPGV.